This entry describes one TCR beta chain. The V and J ends lost 5 bases and 8 bases, in that order; junction bases with no gene match: 11. Germline assignment: CDR1 SGHTA and CDR2 FQGNSA. There are 14 residues in the CDR3. The sample comes from a study of cytomegalovirus exposure and HLA in healthy donors. PCR used 60 Vbeta primers and 13 Jbeta primers. The method was immunoSEQ multiplex PCR; TCRdb's version includes in-frame clones alone and lacks a portion of them. The table records about 98,000 clones, over 60% of them present only once. The source of this sequence is a male donor in good health and CMV-seropositive. Sequencing was carried out using PBMCs. The chain employs TRBV7-2 and TRBJ1-1; 7 nucleotides match TRBD1. The CDR3 nucleotides are TGTGCCAGCAGCCTCACGACAGGGATAAGGGAAGCTTTCTTT. Residues: CASSLTTGIREAFF. The whole variable domain, remainder taken from reference TRBV7-2 and TRBJ1-1, is GAGVSQSPSNKVTEKGKDVELRCDPISGHTALYWYRQSLGQGLEFLIYFQGNSAPDKSGLPSDRFSAERTGGSVSTLTIQRTQQEDSAVYLCASSLTTGIREAFFGQGTRLTVV.